The present TCR beta chain was sequenced within a study of T cells in Graves' hyperthyroidism and ophthalmopathy. The TCR beta CDR3 regions underwent amplification using RNA transcripts as the source. First-round RT-PCR targeting the TCR CDR3 was performed with the HTBI primer set. TCRdb passed the multiplex PCR reads through MiXCR, listing each CDR3 protein once. This sample has about 300,000 distinct CDR3 sequences; roughly an eighth occur once, and the top ten carry roughly 7.9%. V gave up 1 base and J gave up 2 bases, with 12 bases separating them. The CDR3 spans 15 residues. CDR1 is LGHDT, CDR2 YNNKEL, per germline (reference sequence). Diagnoses were made from clinical symptoms, serum measures (thyroxine and TRAb), thyroid ultrasound and orbital computed tomography. This clonotype was recorded many times.

The receptor's source is a woman aged 40 to 50 with Graves' hyperthyroidism. The gene calls are TRBV3-1 and TRBJ2-7; D may be TRBD1 (6 bases). The material sequenced was blood. The CDR3 loop reads CASSQALTGPYEQYF. The CDR3, as DNA: TGTGCCAGCAGCCAAGCCTTGACAGGCCCCTACGAGCAGTACTTC.